A selection of T cell receptor beta chains follows, all from one sample in a study of blood T cell repertoires in COVID-19. The protocol was immunoSEQ multiplex PCR, while the TCRdb copy is restricted to in-frame clones and leaves out a portion. The data contain fewer than 150,000 clones, more than 65% of them singletons. The sample consisted of peripheral blood. The receptors stem from a human donor in a cohort sampled during active COVID-19. Both conserved end residues are part of each CDR3. The D gene is left open where the match is weak. The size entry is marked missing in some rows and otherwise reads once, few, many or a size class.

TRBJ2-7	TRBD2	TRBV9	NA	TGTGCCAGCAGCGTAGAGGGCGGGGGGGCAGGCGAGCAGTACTTC	CASSVEGGGAGEQYF
TRBJ2-1	TRBD1	TRBV27	NA	TGTGCCAGCAGTCCCCGACTGGGACAGGGATACAATGAGCAGTTCTTC	CASSPRLGQGYNEQFF
TRBJ2-7	NA	TRBV28	NA	TGTGCCAGCAGTCCAGGGGCAGGCCGACTGTTCTACGAGCAGTACTTC	CASSPGAGRLFYEQYF
TRBJ2-1	TRBD1	TRBV19	NA	TGTGCCAGTAGTTTGGACAGGGCATGGTCCGATGAGCAGTTCTTC	CASSLDRAWSDEQFF
TRBJ2-5	TRBD2	TRBV5-1	NA	TGCGCCAGCAGCTTGGGGGCTAGCGGGAACATAGAGACCCAGTACTTC	CASSLGASGNIETQYF
TRBJ2-7	NA	TRBV2	NA	TGTGCCAGTCGTCAGGGACTCCCCGGGGAGCAGTACTTC	CASRQGLPGEQYF
TRBJ2-2	NA	TRBV7-3	NA	TGTGCCAGCAGCTTAACTGCGGGTAGGACCGGGGAGCTGTTTTTT	CASSLTAGRTGELFF
TRBJ2-7	NA	TRBV28	NA	TGTGCCAGCAGTTCCACCTACGAGCAGTACTTC	CASSSTYEQYF
TRBJ1-5	TRBD1	TRBV12-5	once	TGTGCTAGTGGTCGTCACAGGGGGGGATCATTGGGCCAGCCCCAGCATTTT	CASGRHRGGSLGQPQHF
TRBJ2-7	NA	TRBV5-1	NA	TGCGCCAGCAGCTCCCGTCAGGGGGGTTACGAGCAGTACTTC	CASSSRQGGYEQYF
TRBJ2-7	NA	TRBV2	NA	TGTGCCAGCAGTGGCGGGACCCATCGCTACGAGCAGTACTTC	CASSGGTHRYEQYF
TRBJ1-1	NA	TRBV19	NA	TGTGCCAGTAGTATGAGTAGGGGGACTGAAGCTTTCTTT	CASSMSRGTEAFF
TRBJ1-1	TRBD1	TRBV29-1	NA	TGCAGCGTTCCGACAGGGGAAGGAAATGAAGCTTTCTTT	CSVPTGEGNEAFF
TRBJ2-5	NA	TRBV5-1	NA	TGCGCCAGCAGCTTGGCGGGCGGGGTCCAAGAGACCCAGTACTTC	CASSLAGGVQETQYF
TRBJ2-2	TRBD1	TRBV20-1	NA	TGCAGTGCTAGTAGGGACAGGGGGCTGGGGGAGCTGTTTTTT	CSASRDRGLGELFF
TRBJ2-5	TRBD1	TRBV10-3	NA	TGTGCCATCAGTCCTTTGACGGGACAGGGGGGTATAGAGACCCAGTACTTC	CAISPLTGQGGIETQYF
TRBJ2-2	NA	TRBV5-1	NA	TGCGCCAGCAGCTTGGAAGCGGGGAACACCGGGGAGCTGTTTTTT	CASSLEAGNTGELFF
TRBJ2-7	NA	TRBV6-1	NA	TGTGCCAGCAGTGAAAGACGACCGGGCTACGAGCAGTACTTC	CASSERRPGYEQYF
TRBJ1-2	TRBD1	TRBV18	NA	TGTGCCAGCTCGCCTGACAGGGTATATGGCTACACCTTC	CASSPDRVYGYTF
TRBJ2-7	NA	TRBV28	NA	TGTGCCACCGGCCCAGGTGGAAGCTCCTACGAGCAGTACTTC	CATGPGGSSYEQYF
TRBJ2-7	TRBD1	TRBV12-5	NA	TGTGCTAGTGGAACGTTGACAGGGGGGATCAGCTCCTACGAGCAGTACTTC	CASGTLTGGISSYEQYF
TRBJ2-5	TRBD2	TRBV18	NA	TGTGCCAGCTCACCAAGGGCGCAGGGAGGGGAGACCCAGTACTTC	CASSPRAQGGETQYF
TRBJ1-2	TRBD1	TRBV16	NA	TGTGCCAGCAGCCCAACCGGGACAGGTTATGGCTACACCTTC	CASSPTGTGYGYTF
TRBJ2-3	TRBD1	TRBV19	NA	TGTGCCAGTAGTCTCTCGGGACAGACTACGCAGTATTTT	CASSLSGQTTQYF
TRBJ2-1	TRBD2	TRBV7-2	NA	TGTGCCAGCAGCTTAGCGCTATGGACTAGCGGTTACAATGAGCAGTTCTTC	CASSLALWTSGYNEQFF
TRBJ1-5	NA	TRBV5-6	once	TGTGCCAGCAGCTTGCGGCGACGGGGTGATGATCAGCCCCAGCATTTT	CASSLRRRGDDQPQHF
TRBJ2-7	NA	TRBV14	NA	TGTGCCAGCACCATAAGGGGTGTTTCCTACGAGCAGTACTTC	CASTIRGVSYEQYF
TRBJ1-2	TRBD1	TRBV28	NA	TGTGCCAGCAGTTTCCGCGCCGGGACAGGGGGCGTATTGGACTATGGCTACACCTTC	CASSFRAGTGGVLDYGYTF
TRBJ2-3	NA	TRBV10-1	NA	TGCGCCAGCAGTGATTCGGCAGCGGTCACAGATACGCAGTATTTT	CASSDSAAVTDTQYF
TRBJ2-2	NA	TRBV12-3/TRBV12-4	NA	TGTGCCAGCAGTTTTCAGGGAACCGGGGAGCTGTTTTTT	CASSFQGTGELFF
TRBJ1-1	NA	TRBV5-4	few	TGTGCCAGCACAGGGAACACTGAAGCTTTCTTT	CASTGNTEAFF
TRBJ1-6	NA	TRBV3-1/TRBV3-2	NA	TGTGCCAGCAGCCAAGTGGCAGGGTCTGATTCACCCCTCCACTTT	CASSQVAGSDSPLHF
TRBJ2-7	TRBD2	TRBV19	NA	TGTGCCAGTAGTATAGTCTCGGGGGGTTCCTACGAGCAGTACTTC	CASSIVSGGSYEQYF
TRBJ2-2	NA	TRBV18	NA	TGTGCCAGCTCACCGATTCCGGGAACCGGGGAGCTGTTTTTT	CASSPIPGTGELFF
TRBJ1-1	NA	TRBV5-5	NA	TGTGCCAGCAGCCTACGTGGAGGGCCGGAGAGGGCTTTCTTT	CASSLRGGPERAFF
TRBJ1-2	NA	TRBV20-1	once	TGCAGTGCTAGTCGGGACACCGATAACTATGGCTACACCTTC	CSASRDTDNYGYTF
TRBJ2-3	NA	TRBV9	NA	TGTGCCAGCAGCGTAGGTTACCTAGTAGATACGCAGTATTTT	CASSVGYLVDTQYF
TRBJ2-7	NA	TRBV18	NA	TGTGCCAGCTCACCACCGAGCGGCAGGCCCCACGAGCAGTACTTC	CASSPPSGRPHEQYF
TRBJ1-6	NA	TRBV7-2	few	TGTGCCAGCAGCTTAGTGCGGGGAGGGAATTCACCCCTCCACTTT	CASSLVRGGNSPLHF
TRBJ1-2	NA	TRBV7-8	NA	TGTGCCAGCAGCCCGACAAGAAACTATGGCTACACCTTC	CASSPTRNYGYTF
TRBJ1-2	NA	TRBV29-1	NA	TGCAGCGTTGGAGGGCCGGTCGATGGCTACACCTTC	CSVGGPVDGYTF
TRBJ2-7	TRBD1	TRBV6-5	NA	TGTGCCAGCGGTAACAGGGGCGTATCCTACGAGCAGTACTTC	CASGNRGVSYEQYF
TRBJ2-1	TRBD2	TRBV5-1	NA	TGCGCCAGCAGCGTTGGTCTAGCGGGGAGGTCTCGTGAGCAGTTCTTC	CASSVGLAGRSREQFF
TRBJ1-4	TRBD1	TRBV29-1	NA	TGCAGCGTTCTAACAGGGGGAGATGAAAAACTGTTTTTT	CSVLTGGDEKLFF
TRBJ1-5	NA	TRBV5-1	few	TGCGCCAGCAGCTTGGCTGGAGGGCGCAATCAGCCCCAGCATTTT	CASSLAGGRNQPQHF
TRBJ1-3	NA	TRBV4-1	NA	TGCGCCAGCAGCCAAGGAGGGGGGGCGGCAGGAAACACCATATATTTT	CASSQGGGAAGNTIYF
TRBJ1-3	NA	TRBV6-5	NA	TGTGCCAGCAGTTACTCGATCAGTGGAAACACCATATATTTT	CASSYSISGNTIYF
TRBJ2-1	TRBD1	TRBV27	NA	TGTGCCAGCAGTTTATCGACAGGGTTGTACAATGAGCAGTTCTTC	CASSLSTGLYNEQFF
TRBJ2-7	TRBD1	TRBV11-2	NA	TGTGCCAGCAGCTTTTTGACAGGGGGCCACGAGCAGTACTTC	CASSFLTGGHEQYF
TRBJ2-1	TRBD2	TRBV10-3	once	TGTGCCATCACCCCGTTCACGGGGGGGCGCGGTGAGCAGTTCTTC	CAITPFTGGRGEQFF
TRBJ2-5	NA	TRBV27	NA	TGTGCCAGCACCCCCCGGGGATTTGGGAGTCGAGAGACCCAGTACTTC	CASTPRGFGSRETQYF
TRBJ1-6	NA	TRBV2	NA	TGTGCCAGCAGGGGAGTCTCGCCTACTTCACCCCTCCACTTT	CASRGVSPTSPLHF